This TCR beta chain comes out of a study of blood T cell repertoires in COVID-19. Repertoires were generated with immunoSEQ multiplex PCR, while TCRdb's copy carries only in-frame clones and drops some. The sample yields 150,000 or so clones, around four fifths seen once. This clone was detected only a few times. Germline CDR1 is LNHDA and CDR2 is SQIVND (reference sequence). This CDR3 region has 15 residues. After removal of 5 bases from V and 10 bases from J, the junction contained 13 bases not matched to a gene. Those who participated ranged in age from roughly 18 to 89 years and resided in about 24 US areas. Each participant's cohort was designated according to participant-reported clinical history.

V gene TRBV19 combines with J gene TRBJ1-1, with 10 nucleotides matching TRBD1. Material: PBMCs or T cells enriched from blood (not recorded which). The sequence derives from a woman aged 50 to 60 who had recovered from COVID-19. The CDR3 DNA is TGTGCCAGTAGTGCCGCGACAGGGGGCGCGGCGCTAGCTTTCTTT. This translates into CASSAATGGAALAFF.